A single T cell receptor (beta chain) is shown here with its context. The antigen is not known. The sample belongs to a study of cytomegalovirus exposure and HLA in healthy donors. V lost 4 bases, J lost 7 bases, and 4 bases stayed unmatched. The CDR3 sequence is 15 residues long. Looked up from germline, CDR1 is ENHRY and CDR2 is SYGVKD. 13 Jbeta primers and 60 Vbeta primers were used for the PCR. This table comes from immunoSEQ multiplex PCR, and its TCRdb copy is limited to in-frame clones, with some not included. Its listing shows 70,000 or so clones. Overall study findings and caveats: Within a later analysis, the majority of CMV-associated TCR beta chains appeared HLA-restricted. Overall, roughly 150 TCR beta chains were annotated as cytomegalovirus-associated.

The chain couples TRBV10-3 to TRBJ2-1; 13 bases line up with TRBD2. The TCR originated in a man aged 40-49 years in good health and CMV-seronegative. The source material was PBMCs. The CDR3 sequence is CAISGILAGGNEQFF. The CDR3 DNA reads TGTGCCATCAGTGGTATACTAGCGGGAGGGAATGAGCAGTTCTTC.